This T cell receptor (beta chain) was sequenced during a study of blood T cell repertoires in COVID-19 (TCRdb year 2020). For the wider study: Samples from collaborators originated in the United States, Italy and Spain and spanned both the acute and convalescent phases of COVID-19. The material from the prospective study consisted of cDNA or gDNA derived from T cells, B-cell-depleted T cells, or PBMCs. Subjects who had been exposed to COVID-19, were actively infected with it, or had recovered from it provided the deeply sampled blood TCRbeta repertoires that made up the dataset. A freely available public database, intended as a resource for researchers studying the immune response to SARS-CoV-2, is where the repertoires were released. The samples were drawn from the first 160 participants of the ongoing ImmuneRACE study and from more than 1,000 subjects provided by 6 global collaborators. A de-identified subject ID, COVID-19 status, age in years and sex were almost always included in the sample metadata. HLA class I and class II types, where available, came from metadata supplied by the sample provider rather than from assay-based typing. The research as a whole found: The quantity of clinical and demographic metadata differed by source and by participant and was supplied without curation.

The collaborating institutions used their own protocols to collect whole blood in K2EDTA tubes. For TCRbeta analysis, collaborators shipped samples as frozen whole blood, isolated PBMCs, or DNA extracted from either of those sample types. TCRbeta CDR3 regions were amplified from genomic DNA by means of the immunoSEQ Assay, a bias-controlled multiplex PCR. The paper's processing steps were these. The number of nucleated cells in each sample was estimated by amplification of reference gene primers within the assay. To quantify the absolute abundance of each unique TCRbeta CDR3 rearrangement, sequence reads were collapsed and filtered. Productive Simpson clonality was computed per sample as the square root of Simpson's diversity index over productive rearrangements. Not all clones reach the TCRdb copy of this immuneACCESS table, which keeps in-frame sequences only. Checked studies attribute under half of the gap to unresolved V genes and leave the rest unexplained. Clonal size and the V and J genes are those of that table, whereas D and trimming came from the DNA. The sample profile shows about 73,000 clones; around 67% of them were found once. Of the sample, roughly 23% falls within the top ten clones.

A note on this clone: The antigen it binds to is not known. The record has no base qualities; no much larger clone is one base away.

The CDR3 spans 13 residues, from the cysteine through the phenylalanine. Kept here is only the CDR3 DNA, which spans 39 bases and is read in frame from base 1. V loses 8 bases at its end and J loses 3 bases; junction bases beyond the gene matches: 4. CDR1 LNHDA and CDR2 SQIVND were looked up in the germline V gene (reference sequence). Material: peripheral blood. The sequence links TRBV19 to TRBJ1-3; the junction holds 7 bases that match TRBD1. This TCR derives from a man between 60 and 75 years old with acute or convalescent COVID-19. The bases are TGTGCCAGTGAGGGGGCAAATGGAAACACCATATATTTT. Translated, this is CASEGANGNTIYF.